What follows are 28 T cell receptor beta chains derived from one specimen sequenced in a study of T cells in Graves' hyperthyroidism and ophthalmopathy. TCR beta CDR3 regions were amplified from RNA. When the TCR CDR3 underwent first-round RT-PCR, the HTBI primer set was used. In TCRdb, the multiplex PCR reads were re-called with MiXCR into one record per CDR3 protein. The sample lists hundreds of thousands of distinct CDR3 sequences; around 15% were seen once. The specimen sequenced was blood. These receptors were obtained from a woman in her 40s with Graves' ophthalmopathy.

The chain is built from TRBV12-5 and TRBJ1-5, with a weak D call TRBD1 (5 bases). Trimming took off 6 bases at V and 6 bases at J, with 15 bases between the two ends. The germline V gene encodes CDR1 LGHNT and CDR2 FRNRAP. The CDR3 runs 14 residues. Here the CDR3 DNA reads TGTGCTAGTGGCCCCTATAGGGGCAGTCAGCCCCAGCATTTT. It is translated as CASGPYRGSQPQHF.

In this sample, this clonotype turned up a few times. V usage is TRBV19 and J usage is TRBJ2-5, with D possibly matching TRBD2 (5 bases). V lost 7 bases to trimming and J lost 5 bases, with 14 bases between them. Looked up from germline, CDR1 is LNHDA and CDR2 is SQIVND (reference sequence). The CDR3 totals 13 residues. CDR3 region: CASTVAGGETQYF. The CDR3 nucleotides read TGTGCCAGTACTGTCGCGGGCGGCGAGACCCAGTACTTC. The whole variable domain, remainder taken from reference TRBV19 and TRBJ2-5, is DGGITQSPKYLFRKEGQNVTLSCEQNLNHDAMYWYRQDPGQGLRLIYYSQIVNDFQKGDIAEGYSVSREKKESFPLTVTSAQKNPTAFYLCASTVAGGETQYFGPGTRLLVL.

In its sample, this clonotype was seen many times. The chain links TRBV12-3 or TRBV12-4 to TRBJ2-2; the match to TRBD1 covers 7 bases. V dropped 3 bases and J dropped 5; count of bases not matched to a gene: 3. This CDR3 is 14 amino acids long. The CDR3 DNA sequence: TGTGCCAGCAGTTTGACAGGGTTTACCGGGGAGCTGTTTTTT. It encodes CASSLTGFTGELFF.

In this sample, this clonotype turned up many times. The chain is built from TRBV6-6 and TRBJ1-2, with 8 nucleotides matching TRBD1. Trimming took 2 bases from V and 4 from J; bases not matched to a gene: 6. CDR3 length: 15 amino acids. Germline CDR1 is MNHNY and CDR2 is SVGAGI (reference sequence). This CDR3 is CASSYRGQGTYGYTF. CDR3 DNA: TGTGCCAGCAGTTACCGTGGACAGGGAACCTATGGCTACACCTTC.

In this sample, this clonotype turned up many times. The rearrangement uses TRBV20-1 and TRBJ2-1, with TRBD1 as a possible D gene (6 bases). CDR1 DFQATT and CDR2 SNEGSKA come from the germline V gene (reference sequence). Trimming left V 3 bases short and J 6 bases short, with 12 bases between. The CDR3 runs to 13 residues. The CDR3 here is CSASWQGFNEQFF. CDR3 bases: TGCAGTGCTAGCTGGCAGGGGTTCAATGAGCAGTTCTTC.

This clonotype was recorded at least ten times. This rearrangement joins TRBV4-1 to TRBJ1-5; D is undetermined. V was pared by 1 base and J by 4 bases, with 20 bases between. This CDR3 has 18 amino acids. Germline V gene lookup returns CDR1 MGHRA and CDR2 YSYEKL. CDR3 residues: CASSQVQQPERPNQPQHF. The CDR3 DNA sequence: TGCGCCAGCAGCCAAGTCCAACAGCCGGAGAGACCGAATCAGCCCCAGCATTTT.

The CDR3 DNA reads as TGCAGCGTTACAGACAGGGGCCAAGAGACCCAGTACTTC. Translating it yields CSVTDRGQETQYF. V gene TRBV29-1 combines with J gene TRBJ2-5, with 8 bases identical to TRBD1. CDR3 length: 13 amino acids. Trimming at V came to 5 bases and at J to 1 base, leaving 3 bases not matched to a gene. The V gene's germline CDR1 is SQVTM and CDR2 ANQGSEA.

The CDR3 bases are TGTGCCAGCAGCTTCTACACGCCTTATAGCGGGTACGAGACCCAGTACTTC. Translation gives CASSFYTPYSGYETQYF. The genes are TRBV11-2 and TRBJ2-5, with 7 bases lining up with TRBD2. Trimming removed 3 bases from V and 5 bases from J; junction bases left unmatched: 15. This CDR3 has 17 residues. CDR1 and CDR2 (germline): SGHAT, FQNNGV.

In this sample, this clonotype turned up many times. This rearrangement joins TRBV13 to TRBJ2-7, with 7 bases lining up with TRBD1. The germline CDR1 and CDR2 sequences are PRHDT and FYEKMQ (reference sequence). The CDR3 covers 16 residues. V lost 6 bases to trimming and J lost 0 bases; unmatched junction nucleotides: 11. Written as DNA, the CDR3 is TGTGCCAGCAGGGGCAGGGGGACCGACAACTCCTACGAGCAGTACTTC. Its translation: CASRGRGTDNSYEQYF.

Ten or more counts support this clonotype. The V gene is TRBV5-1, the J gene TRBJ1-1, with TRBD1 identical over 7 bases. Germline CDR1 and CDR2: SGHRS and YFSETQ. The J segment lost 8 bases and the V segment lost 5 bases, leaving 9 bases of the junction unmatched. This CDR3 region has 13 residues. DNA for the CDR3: TGCGCCAGCAGGGACCCCGGCAGGGGGGAAGCTTTCTTT. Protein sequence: CASRDPGRGEAFF. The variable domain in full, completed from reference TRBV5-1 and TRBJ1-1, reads KAGVTQTPRYLIKTRGQQVTLSCSPISGHRSVSWYQQTPGQGLQFLFEYFSETQRNKGNFPGRFSGRQFSNSRSEMNVSTLELGDSALYLCASRDPGRGEAFFGQGTRLTVV.

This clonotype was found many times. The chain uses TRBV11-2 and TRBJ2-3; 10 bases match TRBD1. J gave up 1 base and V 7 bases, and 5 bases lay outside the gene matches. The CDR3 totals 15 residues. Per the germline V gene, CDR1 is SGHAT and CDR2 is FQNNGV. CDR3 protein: CASTQDRGGTDTQYF. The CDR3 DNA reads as TGTGCCAGCACCCAGGACAGGGGGGGCACAGATACGCAGTATTTT.

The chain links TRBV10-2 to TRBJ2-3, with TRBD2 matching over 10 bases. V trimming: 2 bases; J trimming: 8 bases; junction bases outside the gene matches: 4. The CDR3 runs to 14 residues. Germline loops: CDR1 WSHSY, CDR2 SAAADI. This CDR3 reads CASSESGGASTQYF. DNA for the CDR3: TGCGCCAGCAGTGAGAGCGGGGGGGCTAGTACGCAGTATTTT.

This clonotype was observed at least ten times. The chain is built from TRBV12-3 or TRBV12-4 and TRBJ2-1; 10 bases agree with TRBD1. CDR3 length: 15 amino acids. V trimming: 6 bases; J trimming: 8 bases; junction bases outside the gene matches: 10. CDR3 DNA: TGTGCCAGCAGCTCCCTGGGACAGGGGACATATGAGCAGTTCTTC. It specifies CASSSLGQGTYEQFF.

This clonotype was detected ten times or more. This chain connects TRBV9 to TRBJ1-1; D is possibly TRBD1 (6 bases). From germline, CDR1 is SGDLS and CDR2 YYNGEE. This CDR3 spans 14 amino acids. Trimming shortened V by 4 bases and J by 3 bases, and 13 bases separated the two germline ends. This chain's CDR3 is CASSLQGLDTEAFF. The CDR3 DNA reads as TGTGCCAGCAGCCTACAGGGTCTAGACACTGAAGCTTTCTTT. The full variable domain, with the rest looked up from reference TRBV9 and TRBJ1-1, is DSGVTQTPKHLITATGQRVTLRCSPRSGDLSVYWYQQSLDQGLQFLIQYYNGEERAKGNILERFSAQQFPDLHSELNLSSLELGDSALYFCASSLQGLDTEAFFGQGTRLTVV.

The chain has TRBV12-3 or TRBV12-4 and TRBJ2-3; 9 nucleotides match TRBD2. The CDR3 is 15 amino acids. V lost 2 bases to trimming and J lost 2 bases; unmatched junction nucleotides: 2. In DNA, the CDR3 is TGTGCCAGCAGTTTACTAGCGGGACTCACAGATACGCAGTATTTT. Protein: CASSLLAGLTDTQYF.

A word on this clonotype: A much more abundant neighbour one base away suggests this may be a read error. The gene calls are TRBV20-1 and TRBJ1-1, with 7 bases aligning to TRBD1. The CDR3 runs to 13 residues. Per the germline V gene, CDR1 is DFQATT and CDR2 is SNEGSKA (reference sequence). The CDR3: CSATRTGNTEALF. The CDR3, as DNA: TGCAGTGCTACGAGGACAGGTAACACTGAAGCTCTCTTT.

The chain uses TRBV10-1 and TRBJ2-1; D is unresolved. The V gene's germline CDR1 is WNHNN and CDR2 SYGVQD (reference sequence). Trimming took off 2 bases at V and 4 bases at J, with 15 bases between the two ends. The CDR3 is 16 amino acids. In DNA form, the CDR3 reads TGCGCCAGCAGTGAGAAGAGCTCGGCATCATACAATGAGCAGTTCTTC. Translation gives CASSEKSSASYNEQFF.

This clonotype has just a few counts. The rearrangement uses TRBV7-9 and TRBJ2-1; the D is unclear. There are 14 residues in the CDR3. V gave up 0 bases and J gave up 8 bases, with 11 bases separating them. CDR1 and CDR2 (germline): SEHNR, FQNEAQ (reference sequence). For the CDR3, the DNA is TGTGCCAGCAGCTTAGCGTTGGGTGGCGATGAGCAGTTCTTC. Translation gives CASSLALGGDEQFF.

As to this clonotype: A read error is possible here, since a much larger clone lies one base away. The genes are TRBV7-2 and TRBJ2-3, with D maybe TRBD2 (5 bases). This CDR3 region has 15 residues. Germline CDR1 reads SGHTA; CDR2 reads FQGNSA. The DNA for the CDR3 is TGTGCCGGCAGCCTTATGGACTCCAGATACGATACGCAGTATTTT. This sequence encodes CAGSLMDSRYDTQYF.

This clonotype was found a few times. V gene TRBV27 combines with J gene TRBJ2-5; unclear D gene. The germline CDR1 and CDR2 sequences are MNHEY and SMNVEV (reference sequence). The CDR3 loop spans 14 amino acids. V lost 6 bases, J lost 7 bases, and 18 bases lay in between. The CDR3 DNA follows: TGTGCCAGCAGCCAAGGTTTGGGTTTGGGGACCCAGTACTTC. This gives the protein CASSQGLGLGTQYF.

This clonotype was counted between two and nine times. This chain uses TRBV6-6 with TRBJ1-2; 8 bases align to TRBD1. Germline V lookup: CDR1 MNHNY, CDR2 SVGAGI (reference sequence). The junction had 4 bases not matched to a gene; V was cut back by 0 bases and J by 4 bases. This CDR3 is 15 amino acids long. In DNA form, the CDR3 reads TGTGCCAGCAGTTACTCTCGACAGGGGTCCTATGGCTACACCTTC. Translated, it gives CASSYSRQGSYGYTF.

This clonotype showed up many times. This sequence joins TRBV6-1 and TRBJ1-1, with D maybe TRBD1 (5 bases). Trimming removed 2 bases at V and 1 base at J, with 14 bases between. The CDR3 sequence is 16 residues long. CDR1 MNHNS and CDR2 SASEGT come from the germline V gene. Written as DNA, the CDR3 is TGTGCCAGCAGTGAACAATCCGGGACGCCGAACACTGAAGCTTTCTTT. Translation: CASSEQSGTPNTEAFF.

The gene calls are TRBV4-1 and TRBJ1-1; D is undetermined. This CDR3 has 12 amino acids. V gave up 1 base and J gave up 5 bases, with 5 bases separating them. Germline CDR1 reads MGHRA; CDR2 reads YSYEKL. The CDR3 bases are TGCGCCAGCAGCCAAGCTACAACTGAAGCTTTCTTT. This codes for CASSQATTEAFF.

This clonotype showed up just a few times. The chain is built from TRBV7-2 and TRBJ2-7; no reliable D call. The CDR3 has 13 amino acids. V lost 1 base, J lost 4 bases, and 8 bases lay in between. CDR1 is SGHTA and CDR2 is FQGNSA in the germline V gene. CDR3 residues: CASSLVTQYEQYF. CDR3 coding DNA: TGTGCCAGCAGCTTAGTCACCCAATACGAGCAGTACTTC.

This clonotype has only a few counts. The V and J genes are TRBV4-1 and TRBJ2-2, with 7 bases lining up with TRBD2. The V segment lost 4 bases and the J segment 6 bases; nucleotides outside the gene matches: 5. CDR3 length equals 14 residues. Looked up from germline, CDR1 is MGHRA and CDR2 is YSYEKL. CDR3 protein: CASSRLGGSGELFF. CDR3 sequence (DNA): TGCGCCAGCAGCCGCCTCGGGGGGTCCGGGGAGCTGTTTTTT.

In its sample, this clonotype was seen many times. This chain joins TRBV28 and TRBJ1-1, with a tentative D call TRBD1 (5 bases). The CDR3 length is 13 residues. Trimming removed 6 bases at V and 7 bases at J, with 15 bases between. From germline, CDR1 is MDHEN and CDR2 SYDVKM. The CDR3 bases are TGTGCCAGCAGCGAGATACGGGGGAATGAAGCTTTCTTT. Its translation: CASSEIRGNEAFF.

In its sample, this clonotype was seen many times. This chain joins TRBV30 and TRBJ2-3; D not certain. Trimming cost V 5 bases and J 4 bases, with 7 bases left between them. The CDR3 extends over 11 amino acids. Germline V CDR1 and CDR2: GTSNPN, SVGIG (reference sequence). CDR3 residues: CAWLEADTQYF. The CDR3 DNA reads TGTGCCTGGCTGGAAGCAGATACGCAGTATTTT.

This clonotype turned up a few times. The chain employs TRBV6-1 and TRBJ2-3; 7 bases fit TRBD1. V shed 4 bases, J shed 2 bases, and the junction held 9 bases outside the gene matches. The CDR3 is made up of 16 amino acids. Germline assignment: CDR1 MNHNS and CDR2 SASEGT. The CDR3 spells CASSGGRDRDTDTQYF. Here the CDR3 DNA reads TGTGCCAGCAGTGGAGGGCGTGACAGGGACACAGATACGCAGTATTTT.